Below, one T cell receptor beta chain is given with its context. The target antigen is unknown. CD4+ cells underwent separation, giving CD45RA+ naive and CD45RA-negative memory subsets. This sample is part of a study of shared clonotypes between healthy human individuals. As for the study in general: Each donor had three CD4 naive, three CD4 memory, two CD8 naive and one CD8 memory plate. Study observations and caveats: Unshared clonotypes carried lower generation probabilities than those common to all four donors. The donor pool, a small one, limited the genetic and exposure-history diversity represented.

This table comes from immunoSEQ multiplex PCR, and its TCRdb copy is limited to in-frame clones, with some not included. The sample lists some 2,500,000 clones; under 95% were seen once. The sequence derives from a man between 18 and 35 years old in good health. Some clones in this sample may be carry-over from other donors' samples. Sequenced material: naive CD4+ T cells from PBMCs. Subset: CD45RA+ positively selected.

DNA of the CDR3: TGTGCCAGCAGCTTAGATACAGGGTCTTTCTATGGCTACACCTTC. Translation: CASSLDTGSFYGYTF. The chain combines TRBV11-2 with TRBJ1-2; weak D call: TRBD1 (6 bases). Germline lookup yields CDR1 SGHAT and CDR2 FQNNGV. Trimming removed 0 bases from V and 4 bases from J, with 12 bases in between. The CDR3 loop spans 15 amino acids.